Following are 10 T cell receptor beta chains from one sample sequenced in a study of vaccination effects on CD4 cells after COVID-19. Before sequencing, viral peptide pools were used by the ViraFEST assay to expand antigen-specific CD4+ T cells. Researchers isolated CD4+ T cells once roughly nine days of culture had elapsed. Their antigen targets remain unknown. Profiled with immunoSEQ multiplex PCR; TCRdb holds only in-frame clones, not every one. The sample has tens of thousands of clones, 70% to 75% seen once; the top ten hold roughly 1.9%. Here the sequenced sample was CD4+ T cells from PBMCs cultured with HCoV-229E spike peptides, taken before COVID-19 vaccination. Receptor source: a human donor who received a COVID-19 vaccine.

With respect to this clone: The same CDR3 also results from other DNA sequences found in this sample. V is TRBV6-5 and J is TRBJ1-1; tentatively, D is TRBD1 (5 bases). This CDR3 region has 13 residues. Germline-derived CDR1 and CDR2 are MNHEY and SVGAGI. The germline V and J ends were trimmed by 7 bases and 2 bases, with 11 bases remaining between them. The DNA of the CDR3 is TGTGCCAGCACACGGGACGGAAACACTGAAGCTTTCTTT. It yields the protein CASTRDGNTEAFF.

This chain links TRBV7-2 with TRBJ1-2; D remains unclear. The CDR3 runs to 16 residues. From germline, CDR1 is SGHTA and CDR2 FQGNSA. Trimming stripped 4 bases from V and 1 base from J, with 16 bases between. The CDR3 sequence is CASSSIGRPLNYGYTF. For the CDR3, the DNA is TGTGCCAGCAGCTCCATTGGACGGCCCCTTAACTATGGCTACACCTTC.

This clone was found a few times. The CDR3 here is CASSFGPNTGELFF. DNA of the CDR3: TGTGCCAGCAGCTTCGGGCCTAACACCGGGGAGCTGTTTTTT. V and J are TRBV5-4 and TRBJ2-2, with D uncertain. The CDR3 is 14 amino acids. CDR1 and CDR2 (germline): SGHNT, YYREEE (reference sequence). The V gene lost 2 bases and the J gene lost 2 bases, with 7 bases spanning the gap.

This chain joins TRBV29-1 and TRBJ2-5, with 8 bases identical to TRBD1. Germline V gene data show CDR1 as SQVTM and CDR2 as ANQGSEA. V lost 6 bases to trimming and J lost 1 base; unmatched junction nucleotides: 7. This CDR3 has 14 residues. This CDR3 is CSVGDTGGQETQYF. CDR3 bases: TGCAGCGTCGGCGACACAGGGGGCCAAGAGACCCAGTACTTC.

This clone was recorded a few times. V and J are TRBV6-5 and TRBJ1-6; 8 nucleotides agree with TRBD1. Germline lookup yields CDR1 MNHEY and CDR2 SVGAGI. The length of the CDR3 is 15 residues. The J segment lost 6 bases and the V segment lost 5 bases, leaving 6 bases of the junction unmatched. CDR3 DNA: TGTGCCAGCAGTCCCTTTACAGGGGGTAATTCACCCCTCCACTTT. Residues: CASSPFTGGNSPLHF.

The chain uses TRBV30 and TRBJ1-3; D uncertain. CDR3 length: 13 amino acids. Germline lookup yields CDR1 GTSNPN and CDR2 SVGIG (reference sequence). Trimming stripped 2 bases from V and 0 bases from J, with 5 bases between. The CDR3 here is CAWSMVSGNTIYF. The CDR3 region has the DNA TGTGCCTGGAGTATGGTCTCTGGAAACACCATATATTTT.

Only one count was recorded for this clone. This sequence joins TRBV7-8 and TRBJ1-6; 7 bases fit TRBD1. This CDR3 is 14 amino acids long. V lost 7 bases, J lost 7 bases, and 7 bases stayed unmatched. CDR1 is SGHVS and CDR2 is FQNEAQ in the germline V gene. CDR3 in amino acids: CASTWDRNNSPLHF. CDR3 DNA: TGTGCCAGCACCTGGGACAGAAACAATTCACCCCTCCACTTT. The variable domain in full, with the rest retrieved from reference TRBV7-8 and TRBJ1-6, is GAGVSQSPRYKVAKRGQDVALRCDPISGHVSLFWYQQALGQGPEFLTYFQNEAQLDKSGLPSDRFFAERPEGSVSTLKIQRTQQEDSAVYLCASTWDRNNSPLHFGNGTRLTVT.

The chain carries TRBV4-2 and TRBJ2-3; D remains ambiguous. The CDR3 has 12 residues. Germline V gene data show CDR1 as LGHNA and CDR2 as YNFKEQ. V lost 1 base and J 4 bases, leaving 3 bases between the germline ends. CDR3 DNA sequence: TGTGCCAGCAGCCAAGCTTCAGATACGCAGTATTTT. As protein: CASSQASDTQYF.

The table lists this clone with a few counts. The V and J genes are TRBV30 and TRBJ1-1; 7 bases are a match to TRBD1. There are 16 residues in the CDR3. Germline assignment: CDR1 GTSNPN and CDR2 SVGIG (reference sequence). V lost 2 bases and J lost 0; bases outside the gene matches: 9. The CDR3 reads CAWSIGDRRMNTEAFF. The CDR3 DNA reads as TGTGCCTGGAGTATCGGGGACAGAAGGATGAACACTGAAGCTTTCTTT.

The chain has TRBV5-1 and TRBJ2-5, with D perhaps matching TRBD1 or TRBD2 (5 bases each). The V end was cut by 4 bases, the J end by 5 bases, with 12 bases between. The germline V gene has CDR1 SGHRS and CDR2 YFSETQ. This CDR3 is 13 amino acids long. The CDR3 spells CASSTTWGETQYF. The CDR3 DNA follows: TGCGCCAGCAGCACGACTTGGGGGGAGACCCAGTACTTC.